The 28 T cell receptor beta chains reported below all come from one sample, sequenced in a study of T cell responses to AZD1222 COVID-19 vaccine. Clones were sequenced by immunoSEQ multiplex PCR, and TCRdb holds only the in-frame ones, with some missing. This sample has about 130,000 clones, with 90% to 95% found just once. The source material was peripheral blood, sampled on day 0 of AZD1222 vaccination. The source is an adult in good health.

This chain connects TRBV10-3 to TRBJ1-5, with D perhaps matching TRBD1 (6 bases). This CDR3 region has 14 residues. The V gene lost 3 bases and the J gene lost 1 base, with 7 bases spanning the gap. CDR1 and CDR2 (germline): ENHRY, SYGVKD. The CDR3 protein is CAISEQGSNQPQHF. Here the CDR3 DNA reads TGTGCCATCAGTGAACAGGGAAGCAATCAGCCCCAGCATTTT.

The chain is built from TRBV4-1 and TRBJ2-2; the D gene is possibly TRBD1 (6 bases). Germline V gene lookup returns CDR1 MGHRA and CDR2 YSYEKL. The CDR3 runs 15 residues. Trimming removed 3 bases at V and 2 bases at J, with 10 bases between. Here the CDR3 reads CASSQQGQNTGELFF. CDR3 nucleotide sequence: TGCGCCAGCAGCCAGCAGGGACAAAACACCGGGGAGCTGTTTTTT.

This chain links TRBV7-2 with TRBJ2-3, with D possibly matching TRBD2 (6 bases). V lost 6 bases and J 4 bases, leaving 14 bases between the germline ends. The CDR3 spans 14 residues. CDR1 is SGHTA and CDR2 is FQGNSA in the germline V gene. The chain's CDR3 is CASRFGGGPDTQYF. The CDR3 DNA sequence: TGTGCCAGCAGATTCGGGGGTGGTCCAGATACGCAGTATTTT.

This clone was seen a few times. The gene calls are TRBV4-3 and TRBJ1-1; 7 nucleotides match TRBD1. J gave up 1 base and V 3 bases, and 8 bases lay outside the gene matches. The CDR3 is 16 amino acids. Germline assignment: CDR1 LGHNA and CDR2 YSLEER. The CDR3 DNA is TGCGCCAGCAGCCAGGGAATGACAGGGACGAACACTGAAGCTTTCTTT. Translating gives CASSQGMTGTNTEAFF.

This chain connects TRBV7-9 to TRBJ1-4; TRBD1 might be the D (5 bases). There are 14 residues in the CDR3. Germline values: CDR1 SEHNR, CDR2 FQNEAQ (reference sequence). V was shortened by 2 bases and J by 5 bases, with 9 bases between the two germline ends. For the CDR3, the DNA is TGTGCCAGCAGCTTACGGGGGGGAAATGAAAAACTGTTTTTT. Encoded protein: CASSLRGGNEKLFF.

The chain employs TRBV4-3 and TRBJ1-1; D ambiguous. CDR3 length equals 12 residues. The germline V gene has CDR1 LGHNA and CDR2 YSLEER. V lost 6 bases, J lost 3 bases, and 8 bases lay in between. The CDR3 sequence is CASRSLDTEAFF. The CDR3 nucleotides are TGCGCCAGCAGGTCCTTAGACACTGAAGCTTTCTTT.

V is TRBV12-3 or TRBV12-4 and J is TRBJ1-6; D remains unclear. The V end lost 5 bases, the J end lost 7 bases, and 9 bases lay between the germline ends. CDR3 size: 13 residues. This CDR3 is CASSPGFNSPLHF. For the CDR3, the DNA is TGTGCCAGCAGTCCCGGCTTCAATTCACCCCTCCACTTT.

The chain recombines TRBV9 with TRBJ1-3; tentatively, D is TRBD1 (6 bases). The CDR3 consists of 15 residues. V was clipped by 1 base and J by 3 bases, with 11 bases between them. Germline V gene sequence: CDR1 SGDLS, CDR2 YYNGEE. The CDR3 here is CASSVKPGDGNTIYF. In nucleotides, the CDR3 is TGTGCCAGCAGCGTAAAGCCAGGGGATGGAAACACCATATATTTT.

V usage is TRBV5-1 and J usage is TRBJ1-1; weak D call: TRBD1 (5 bases). This CDR3 has 14 amino acids. Trimming took off 4 bases at V and 1 base at J, with 11 bases between the two ends. Germline V gene lookup returns CDR1 SGHRS and CDR2 YFSETQ. The CDR3 reads CASSAGLWNTEAFF. The CDR3 nucleotides read TGCGCCAGCAGCGCGGGACTCTGGAACACTGAAGCTTTCTTT.

This chain joins TRBV7-9 and TRBJ1-2; D gene ambiguous. This CDR3 has 10 amino acids. Germline V gives CDR1 SEHNR, CDR2 FQNEAQ (reference sequence). The V and J ends lost 5 bases and 6 bases respectively, with 4 bases between them. DNA of the CDR3: TGTGCCAGCAGCCTGGATGGCTACACCTTC. The encoded protein is CASSLDGYTF.

The CDR3 coding sequence is TGTGCCAGCTCACCAGGGCCTGATCAGCCCCAGCATTTT. Amino acid sequence: CASSPGPDQPQHF. The J gene is TRBJ1-5, the V gene TRBV18; D unresolved. With 2 bases removed from V and 5 bases from J, the gap between germline ends came to 7 bases. Germline assignment: CDR1 KGHSH and CDR2 LQKENI. The CDR3 totals 13 residues. Together with reference TRBV18 and TRBJ1-5, the CDR3 gives the full variable domain: NAGVMQNPRHLVRRRGQEARLRCSPMKGHSHVYWYRQLPEEGLKFMVYLQKENIIDESGMPKERFSAEFPKEGPSILRIQQVVRGDSAAYFCASSPGPDQPQHFGDGTRLSIL.

This clone occurred a few times. This chain uses TRBV3-1 (or the pseudogene TRBV3-2) with TRBJ1-6; weak D call: TRBD1 (5 bases). The CDR3 is 15 residues long. The germline V gene has CDR1 LGHDT and CDR2 YNNKEL (reference sequence). V lost 0 bases and J lost 6, with 9 bases in between. In DNA, the CDR3 is TGTGCCAGCAGCCAAGACAGGGACCTTAATTCACCCCTCCACTTT. Translation: CASSQDRDLNSPLHF.

The chain links TRBV2 to TRBJ1-4; 9 bases are shared with TRBD1. Germline loops: CDR1 SNHLY, CDR2 FYNNEI. Trimming at V came to 2 bases and at J to 8 bases, leaving 6 bases not matched to a gene. The CDR3 is 15 amino acids. The DNA for the CDR3 is TGTGCCAGCAGTGAAAAGGGACAGGGCGTCGAAAAACTGTTTTTT. Translation gives CASSEKGQGVEKLFF.

The chain uses TRBV19 and TRBJ1-5; D is unresolved. Between the trimmed V and J ends, which lost 5 bases and 3 bases, there was a span of 14 bases. The germline gives CDR1 LNHDA, CDR2 SQIVND (reference sequence). The CDR3 sequence is 15 residues long. The CDR3 DNA follows: TGTGCCAGTAGTCAGGTCGCCGGCGCCAATCAGCCCCAGCATTTT. Translation gives CASSQVAGANQPQHF.

The chain joins TRBV19 to TRBJ1-1, with TRBD1 matching 7 bases. The CDR3 is made up of 13 amino acids. Germline loops: CDR1 LNHDA, CDR2 SQIVND (reference sequence). With 8 bases clipped from V and 5 bases from J, the junction kept 8 bases outside the gene matches. CDR3 nucleotides: TGTGCCAGTCGGGACAGACGAGGGACTGAAGCTTTCTTT. Its protein product is CASRDRRGTEAFF.

The chain has TRBV29-1 and TRBJ1-1, with 7 bases lining up with TRBD1. The V gene's germline CDR1 is SQVTM and CDR2 ANQGSEA. This CDR3 comprises 14 residues. The V segment lost 5 bases and the J segment 1 base; nucleotides outside the gene matches: 7. For the CDR3, the DNA is TGCAGCGTTCAGGGGGGCGAAAAGAACACTGAAGCTTTCTTT. Translating gives CSVQGGEKNTEAFF.

The table lists this clone with a few counts. As DNA, the CDR3 is TGTGCCAGCAGTGACGGGGACACAGATACGCAGTATTTT. Translating it yields CASSDGDTDTQYF. V and J are TRBV6-4 and TRBJ2-3; D not certain. V was pared by 2 bases and J by 2 bases, with 5 bases between. CDR3 length equals 13 residues. The germline gives CDR1 MRHNA, CDR2 SNTAGT.

This chain joins TRBV6-2 or TRBV6-3 and TRBJ2-3; 11 positions agree with TRBD2. V was clipped by 2 bases and J by 7 bases; unmatched bases: 8. The CDR3 is made up of 16 amino acids. Germline-derived CDR1 and CDR2 are MNHEY and SVGEGT. CDR3: CASSYPGLAGTNTQYF. For the CDR3, the DNA is TGTGCCAGCAGTTACCCCGGACTAGCGGGTACAAATACGCAGTATTTT.

Comment on this clone: Distinct nucleotide sequences in the sample also encode this CDR3. The chain is built from TRBV19 and TRBJ2-7, with D unresolved. CDR3 size: 11 residues. The V and J ends lost 4 bases and 4 bases respectively, with 5 bases between them. Germline values: CDR1 LNHDA, CDR2 SQIVND (reference sequence). CDR3 DNA sequence: TGTGCCAGTAGTACCCATTACGAGCAGTACTTC. It translates to CASSTHYEQYF.

This chain uses TRBV21-1 with TRBJ1-5. TRBV21-1 is flagged as a pseudogene. This CDR3 has 14 amino acids. The CDR3 bases are TGTGCCAGCAGCGCCAGCGGAGGAGGACAGCCCCAGCATTTT. It translates to CASSASGGGQPQHF.

This rearrangement joins TRBV5-4 to TRBJ2-7; the match to TRBD2 covers 8 bases. In germline, CDR1 is SGHNT, CDR2 YYREEE (reference sequence). V lost 1 base and J lost 6; bases outside the gene matches: 6. The CDR3 has 14 amino acids. Here the CDR3 DNA reads TGTGCCAGCAGCTTGTTTAGCGGGAAAGGCGAGCAGTACTTC. It specifies CASSLFSGKGEQYF.

The chain recombines TRBV12-5 with TRBJ2-1, with 9 nucleotides matching TRBD2. The CDR3 runs 15 residues. V lost 7 bases and J lost 3; bases outside the gene matches: 7. CDR1 is LGHNT and CDR2 is FRNRAP in the germline V gene. CDR3 sequence (DNA): TGTGCTAGTGCCCTGACTAGCGGAAACTACAATGAGCAGTTCTTC. Translated: CASALTSGNYNEQFF.

The sample holds one count of this clone. The rearrangement joins TRBV28 to TRBJ2-5; no clear D gene. Trimming left V 5 bases short and J 1 base short, with 20 bases between. The length of the CDR3 is 17 residues. Germline lookup yields CDR1 MDHEN and CDR2 SYDVKM. The CDR3 nucleotides are TGTGCCAGCAGTAGGGCCACTGCCACCAGGTCCCAAGAGACCCAGTACTTC. Translating it yields CASSRATATRSQETQYF. Variable domain in full (rest from reference TRBV28 and TRBJ2-5): DVKVTQSSRYLVKRTGEKVFLECVQDMDHENMFWYRQDPGLGLRLIYFSYDVKMKEKGDIPEGYSVSREKKERFSLILESASTNQTSMYLCASSRATATRSQETQYFGPGTRLLVL.

The chain links TRBV11-2 to TRBJ2-7; D is possibly TRBD1 or TRBD2 (5 bases each). CDR1 and CDR2 (germline): SGHAT, FQNNGV. Trimming removed 2 bases at V and 0 bases at J, with 11 bases between. The CDR3 runs to 15 residues. In nucleotides, the CDR3 is TGTGCCAGCAGCTTACCAGGGAGAGGCTCCTACGAGCAGTACTTC. It codes for CASSLPGRGSYEQYF.

The genes are TRBV28 and TRBJ1-5, with a tentative D call TRBD1 (5 bases). The CDR3 loop spans 13 amino acids. CDR1 and CDR2 (germline): MDHEN, SYDVKM. Trimming left V 5 bases short and J 4 bases short, with 9 bases between. For the CDR3, the DNA is TGTGCCAGCAGTGACGGGGGAAATCAGCCCCAGCATTTT. Translating it yields CASSDGGNQPQHF.

This clone occurred once. V is TRBV4-2 and J is TRBJ2-3; the D gene is possibly TRBD2 (7 bases). Trimming removed 0 bases at V and 6 bases at J, with 16 bases between. CDR1 is LGHNA, CDR2 YNFKEQ, per germline. The CDR3 consists of 16 residues. The CDR3 nucleotides are TGTGCCAGCAGCCAAGATTACCGGGGGGCCGCGGATACGCAGTATTTT. Amino acid sequence: CASSQDYRGAADTQYF.

The chain is built from TRBV30 and TRBJ2-7, with D perhaps TRBD1 (6 bases). Trimming shortened V by 5 bases and J by 4 bases, and 21 bases separated the two germline ends. The CDR3 length is 15 residues. Germline V lookup: CDR1 GTSNPN, CDR2 SVGIG (reference sequence). The CDR3 DNA reads as TGTGCCTGGGAGGGGGTTACCGGGGTAAGGTACGAGCAGTACTTC. The encoded protein is CAWEGVTGVRYEQYF.

This chain links TRBV6-5 with TRBJ1-1, with no clear D. The CDR3 length is 13 residues. V lost 7 bases, J lost 1 base, and 10 bases lay in between. In germline, CDR1 is MNHEY, CDR2 SVGAGI. CDR3 amino acids: CASNRRENTEAFF. As DNA, the CDR3 is TGTGCCAGCAACAGACGGGAGAACACTGAAGCTTTCTTT.